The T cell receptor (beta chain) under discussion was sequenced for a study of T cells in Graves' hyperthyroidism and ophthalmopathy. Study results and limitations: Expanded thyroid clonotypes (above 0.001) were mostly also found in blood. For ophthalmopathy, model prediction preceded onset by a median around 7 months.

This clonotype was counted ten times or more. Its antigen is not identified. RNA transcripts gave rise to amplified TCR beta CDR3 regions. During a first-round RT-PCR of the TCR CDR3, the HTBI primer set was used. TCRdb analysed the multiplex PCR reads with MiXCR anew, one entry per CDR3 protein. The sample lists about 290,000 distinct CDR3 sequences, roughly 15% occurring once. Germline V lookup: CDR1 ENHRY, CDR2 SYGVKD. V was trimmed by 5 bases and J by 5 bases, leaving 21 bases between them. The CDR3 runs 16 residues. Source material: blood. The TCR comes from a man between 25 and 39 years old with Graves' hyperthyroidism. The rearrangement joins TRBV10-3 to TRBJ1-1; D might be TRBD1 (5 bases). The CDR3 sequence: CAISPGTAVGWTEAFF. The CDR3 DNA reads TGTGCCATCAGTCCCGGGACCGCTGTGGGTTGGACTGAAGCTTTCTTT.